This TCR beta chain is drawn from a study of blood T cell repertoires in COVID-19. On the study more broadly: PBMCs, B-cell-depleted T cells, or T cells were the source of the cDNA or gDNA that made up the material.

In the source study's methods: Estimated nucleated cell counts came from reference gene primer amplification. Profiling relied on immunoSEQ multiplex PCR, and the TCRdb table lists in-frame clones only, not all of them. V and J calls and clone size are given by that table; D and trimming were obtained from the DNA. The sample shows roughly 190,000 clones, around four fifths of them seen only once. The germline V gene has CDR1 SGHRS and CDR2 YFSETQ. V was trimmed by 7 bases and J by 2 bases, leaving 16 bases between them. CDR3 length equals 15 residues. What was sequenced was peripheral blood. This chain joins TRBV5-1 and TRBJ1-5; D possibly corresponds to TRBD1 (5 bases). The clonotype comes from a woman aged 40 to 50 with acute or convalescent COVID-19. This CDR3 reads CASRGGTGGNQPQHF. Here the CDR3 DNA reads TGCGCCAGCCGGGGCGGGACGGGGGGCAATCAGCCCCAGCATTTT.